The clone carrying this T cell receptor beta chain appeared many times. CDR3 length: 14 amino acids. V shed 1 base and J shed 0 bases, with 6 bases lying between them. The entry originates in a study of neurological immune-mediated disorders. Synthesis of cDNA was performed by 5'RACE using 10-nucleotide random UMIs. TCRdb re-called the 5' RACE reads through MiXCR, storing one row per CDR3 protein. The table shows approximately 32,000 distinct CDR3 sequences, with around 6.8% occurring only once. The receptor comes from a woman aged 40 to 50 in good health. The source material was PBMCs. The chain combines TRBV12-3 or TRBV12-4 with TRBJ1-1, with D perhaps matching TRBD1 (6 bases). CDR3 sequence: CASSLGTVNTEAFF. The CDR3 DNA reads as TGTGCCAGCAGTTTAGGGACAGTGAACACTGAAGCTTTCTTT.